This is a list of T cell receptor beta chains from one sample in a study of PD-1 blockade in classical Hodgkin lymphoma. Some clones are missing from TCRdb's copy, which holds only in-frame ones; the method was immunoSEQ multiplex PCR. In the table there are 25,000 to 35,000 clones, around 80% of which are singletons. The sequencing used CD4+ T cells from blood, collected before the fourth cycle of nivolumab. All receptors derive from a human donor with classical Hodgkin lymphoma. Each CDR3 is given with its conserved first and last residue. A D gene is named only where the DNA matches it firmly. Clone size appears in some rows only: once, few, many, or a class for an expanded clone.

TRBJ1-6 | few | TRBV7-9 | TRBD1 | TGTGCCAGCAGCTCCGGGACAGGGGGCTCCTATAATTCACCCCTCCACTTT | CASSSGTGGSYNSPLHF
TRBJ1-2 | NA | TRBV11-2 | NA | TGTGCCAGCAGCCGGACGTCCACCAACTATGGCTACACCTTC | CASSRTSTNYGYTF
TRBJ1-6 | NA | TRBV7-9 | NA | TGTGCCAGCAGCTTCTCCGGGTCCCCATCAGTGTCCCTCCACTTT | CASSFSGSPSVSLHF
TRBJ1-1 | few | TRBV6-5 | NA | TGTGCCAGCAGTCCCGACACAAACACTGAAGCTTTCTTT | CASSPDTNTEAFF
TRBJ2-5 | NA | TRBV19 | TRBD2 | TGTGCCAGTAGTATAGTCCCTAGCGGGGTATCGAGTCAGTACTTC | CASSIVPSGVSSQYF
TRBJ2-1 | NA | TRBV6-6 | NA | TGTGCCAGCAGTTCTTTGATGGTGTCCAATGAGCAGTTCTTC | CASSSLMVSNEQFF
TRBJ2-3 | NA | TRBV7-8 | NA | TGTGCCAGCAGCGCCTATAGCGGATCTAGCACAGATACGCAGTATTTT | CASSAYSGSSTDTQYF
TRBJ1-3 | NA | TRBV5-1 | NA | TGCGCCAGCAGCCCTCAGCAGGGAAACACCATATATTTT | CASSPQQGNTIYF
TRBJ1-2 | NA | TRBV6-1 | NA | TGTGCCAGCAGTGCAGGACCAGCGGGCAACTATGGCTACACCTTC | CASSAGPAGNYGYTF
TRBJ2-1 | once | TRBV7-2 | NA | TGTGCCAGCAGCTTAAGTCAGGGAGTCTACAATGAGCAGTTCTTC | CASSLSQGVYNEQFF
TRBJ2-6 | NA | TRBV5-1 | NA | TGCGCCAGCAGCACCGAACACTCTGGGGCCAACGTCCTGACTTTC | CASSTEHSGANVLTF
TRBJ1-3 | few | TRBV5-5 | NA | TGTGCCAGCAGCAGGGACTCTGGAAACACCATATATTTT | CASSRDSGNTIYF
TRBJ1-5 | NA | TRBV7-3 | NA | TGTGCCAGCAGCTGCATTAAGGCTTTTGATAGCAATCAGCCCCAGCATTTT | CASSCIKAFDSNQPQHF
TRBJ1-2 | once | TRBV28 | NA | TGTGCCAGCAGCTCGGAACAGGGAGACTATGGCTACACCTTC | CASSSEQGDYGYTF
TRBJ2-7 | NA | TRBV29-1 | NA | TGCAGCGCGGGACCCCAAACCTACGAGCAGTACTTC | CSAGPQTYEQYF
TRBJ1-1 | NA | TRBV12-5 | TRBD1 | TGTGCTAGTGGCCGATCAGGGGGAGCTGAAGCTTTCTTT | CASGRSGGAEAFF
TRBJ2-3 | once | TRBV7-9 | NA | TGTGCCAGCAGCTCCACAGATACGCAGTATTTT | CASSSTDTQYF
TRBJ1-6 | few | TRBV7-9 | NA | TGTGCCAGCAGCCCAGACGCGGATTCACCCCTCCACTTT | CASSPDADSPLHF
TRBJ1-3 | NA | TRBV9 | TRBD1 | TGTGCCAGCAGCGTCAGGACAGGGGATGGTGCTGGAAACACCATATATTTT | CASSVRTGDGAGNTIYF
TRBJ2-5 | NA | TRBV4-2 | NA | TGTGCCAGCAGCCAAGAAGCGGCAGCCGAGACCCAGTACTTC | CASSQEAAAETQYF
TRBJ2-5 | NA | TRBV5-1 | TRBD1 | TGCGCCAGCAGCTTTGACAGGGAAGAGACCCAGTACTTC | CASSFDREETQYF
TRBJ1-2 | NA | TRBV27 | NA | TGTGCCAGCAGGTCCCTGTGGCAGACCTATGGCTACACCTTC | CASRSLWQTYGYTF
TRBJ2-5 | once | TRBV10-3 | NA | TGTGCCATCAGTGCTGCTAGCGAGATCCGAGAGACCCAGTACTTC | CAISAASEIRETQYF
TRBJ2-7 | NA | TRBV5-1 | TRBD2 | TGCGCCAGCAGCTTGGGGGGGACTATCTACGAGCAGTACTTC | CASSLGGTIYEQYF
TRBJ2-7 | NA | TRBV6-5 | TRBD1 | TGTGCCAGCAGTTACTCCGGGACAGGGTCTTACGAGCAGTACTTC | CASSYSGTGSYEQYF
TRBJ2-5 | NA | TRBV6-4 | NA | TGTGCCAGCAGTGTAGTGGACGATAAAATCGAAGAGACCCAGTACTTC | CASSVVDDKIEETQYF
TRBJ1-1 | few | TRBV10-1 | TRBD1 | TGCGCCACTGAGGACAGGGGAGGTGAAGCTTTCTTT | CATEDRGGEAFF
TRBJ1-1 | NA | TRBV6-6 | TRBD1 | TGTGCCAGTAGGCAGGGGGCGCGGGAAACTGAAGCTTTCTTT | CASRQGARETEAFF
TRBJ2-7 | NA | TRBV5-1 | TRBD2 | TGCGCCAGCAGCTTATCGGGGGGGTCCTACGAGCAGTACTTC | CASSLSGGSYEQYF
TRBJ1-1 | NA | TRBV6-5 | NA | TGTGCCAGCAGTTACTCTCAGGCAGCCTCGAACACTGAAGCTTTCTTT | CASSYSQAASNTEAFF
TRBJ1-1 | NA | TRBV18 | NA | TGTGCCAGCTCACCGGGGGGAAACATGAACACTGAAGCTTTCTTT | CASSPGGNMNTEAFF
TRBJ1-5 | NA | TRBV5-1 | TRBD1 | TGCGCCAGCAGCTCGACAGGGGGTCAGGGTCAGCCCCAGCATTTT | CASSSTGGQGQPQHF
TRBJ2-1 | NA | TRBV6-1 | NA | TGTGCCAGCAGTGAGAATAGCGGCAATGAGCAGTTCTTC | CASSENSGNEQFF
TRBJ1-2 | NA | TRBV11-2 | NA | TGTGCCAGCAGCACGCAGACTGTAAAGGGTGGCTACACCTTC | CASSTQTVKGGYTF
TRBJ2-2 | NA | TRBV7-9 | NA | TGTGCCAGCACCCGGGGGCGGCTGAACACCGGGGAGCTGTTTTTT | CASTRGRLNTGELFF
TRBJ1-4 | NA | TRBV28 | NA | TGTGCCAGCAGTTCGCCCGGGGCCCTAAAAGGTGAAAAACTGTTTTTT | CASSSPGALKGEKLFF
TRBJ2-3 | NA | TRBV5-1 | TRBD2 | TGCGCCAGCAGCTTACCGCGGGGGACGGGGACAGATACGCAGTATTTT | CASSLPRGTGTDTQYF
TRBJ2-5 | NA | TRBV5-1 | NA | TGCGCCAGCAGCTCGGGGACCGGGCAAGAGACCCAGTACTTC | CASSSGTGQETQYF
TRBJ1-1 | NA | TRBV6-6 | NA | TGTGCCAGCAGTTACACAAACACCGACGAAGCTTTCTTT | CASSYTNTDEAFF
TRBJ1-1 | NA | TRBV5-1 | NA | TGCGCCAGCAGCCCTAACCGGGGAGACACTGAAGCTTTCTTT | CASSPNRGDTEAFF
TRBJ2-6 | NA | TRBV18 | TRBD1 | TGTGCCAGCTCACTGGGACAGGGTAAAGTTACCGGGGCCAACGTCCTGACTTTC | CASSLGQGKVTGANVLTF